Below, one T cell receptor beta chain is given with its context. The antigen this receptor binds is unknown. Per-base qualities were not stored, and no clone one base away is much larger. The sample comes from a study of memory CD4+ T cells and cytomegalovirus serostatus (dated by TCRdb to between 2019 and 2020). At the level of the whole study: The cohort comprised 33 healthy Belgian adults, 9 CMV seropositive and 24 CMV seronegative. To replicate a published TCR-based CMV serostatus classifier, the study sequenced CD4+ memory TCRbeta repertoires from a Belgian cohort whose cytomegalovirus serostatus was known. General study outcomes and caveats: Results were interpreted as suggesting that the CMV-associated TCR signature is largely present in the CD4+ memory repertoire. On the Belgian cohort, the classifier built on the original framework reached a median bootstrapped AUC of around 0.96, with a 95% CI of 0.76-1.00. Only CD4+CD45RO+ memory cells were sequenced, unlike the original study, which covered naive and memory CD4+ and CD8+ populations. Of roughly 170 previously reported CMV-associated TCRbeta sequences, about 72 appeared in the CD4+ memory repertoires, each in one to five individuals. For predicting CMV serostatus, the median bootstrapped AUC was approximately 0.96 using the original framework and about 0.9 using a US-trained random forest.

The Quick-DNA Microprep Kit was used to extract genomic DNA from the sorted cells. Amplification of TCRbeta DNA was done with the immunoSEQ hsTCRbeta kit, following the protocol from the manufacturer. TCRbeta libraries were sequenced on an Illumina MiSeq instrument. Under the source paper's analysis protocol: After out-of-frame sequences were removed, some 2 million distinct TCRbeta sequences remained, averaging about 67,000 per individual. Two values were used to score each individual: the count of 150 to 200 previously reported CMV-associated TCRbeta sequences and the total count of productive distinct TCRbeta sequences. A beta-binomial model was reimplemented in Python, and random forests from scikit-learn, run with default parameters, were trained on data from the US cohort. Classifier performance on the Belgian cohort was summarized as median AUC with percentile confidence intervals calculated over 10,000 bootstrap iterations. TCRdb retrieved this table from immuneACCESS and kept in-frame rearrangements only. Not all clones are present; in checked studies, unresolved V genes account for under half, and no reason is known for the remainder. V and J calls and clone size follow that table, whereas D and trimming were derived from the DNA. This sample is represented by roughly 84,000 clones; around 80% of them were singletons. The ten largest clonotypes hold around 0.84% of the sample.

The V end loses 1 base and the J end loses 12 bases, and a stretch of 18 bases separates them. The germline V gene encodes CDR1 SGHTA and CDR2 FQGNSA. CDR3 length: 14 amino acids, cysteine to phenylalanine. The only DNA kept is the CDR3, 42 bases in frame from the first base. Single viable CD3+CD4+CD8-CD45RO+ cells were sorted as memory CD4+ T cells on a FACSAria II. To determine CMV serostatus, a Roche Elecsys assay was used that detects serum IgG against CMV pp150, pp28, p38 and p52. Once the samples were thawed, total CD4+ T cells were enriched through positive selection using CD4 magnetic microbeads. Samples originated from another study that specifically interrogated the CD4+ T cell memory repertoire. Peripheral blood mononuclear cells were isolated and cryopreserved following standard operating procedures; serum was stored at -80 °C. Staining used CD3-PerCP (BW264/56), CD4-APC (RPA-T4), CD45RO-PE (UCHT1) and CD8-Pacific Orange (3B5) antibodies, with Sytox blue excluding non-viable cells.

The source of this sequence is an adult in good health and CMV-seronegative. The sample taken for sequencing was memory CD4+ T cells from blood. The rearranged chain carries TRBV7-2 and TRBJ1-2; the best D guess is TRBD1, with 5 bases matching. The CDR3 loop reads CASSLDVRAIGHTF. The DNA is TGTGCCAGCAGCTTAGATGTCAGGGCTATAGGACACACCTTC.